The clone carrying this T cell receptor (beta chain) occurred once. Sampling of blood occurred at baseline, cycle 4 day 1, and cycle 7 day 1. Method: immunoSEQ multiplex PCR; TCRdb's copy keeps in-frame clones and lacks some. The data show roughly 70,000 clones, with about nine tenths seen just once and over 2.5% held by the top ten. The sample originates from a study of OX40 agonist ivuxolimab in advanced cancers. Background on the study: Of mixed ages from about 20 to 85 and averaging approximately 60 years, the group was around 78% male.

CDR1 GTSNPN and CDR2 SVGIG come from the germline V gene (reference sequence). V was trimmed by 3 bases and J by 4 bases, leaving 4 bases between them. This CDR3 region has 11 residues. This TCR derives from an adult with an advanced solid tumor such as melanoma, head and neck, liver or kidney cancer. The chain joins TRBV30 to TRBJ2-1, with D unclear. Material: CD4+ or CD8+ T cells sorted from blood, obtained in a trial of the OX40 agonist ivuxolimab. The CDR3: CAWRGYNEQFF. CDR3 nucleotides: TGTGCCTGGAGAGGTTACAATGAGCAGTTCTTC. The entire variable domain, with the rest obtained from reference TRBV30 and TRBJ2-1, is as follows: SQTIHQWPATLVQPVGSPLSLECTVEGTSNPNLYWYRQAAGRGLQLLFYSVGIGQISSEVPQNLSASRPQDRQFILSSKKLLLSDSGFYLCAWRGYNEQFFGPGTRLTVL.